This TCR beta chain was identified during a study of blood T cells in healthy people across ages. In this sample, this clonotype turned up many times. What it binds is not known. Whole-study findings and limits: Any changes in expanded clonotypes were possibly confounded, as donor CMV status remained unknown.

Isolated PBMCs totaled at least 6.5 million in each sample. Total RNA was isolated from each sample in quantities of at least 6 micrograms. The use of a sample-barcoded 5' primer and a J-beta primer mix characterized a second PCR of roughly 7 to 11 cycles. Each cDNA molecule was tagged by a template-switch adaptor with 12 random nucleotides. MiXCR, applied by TCRdb to the 5' RACE reads, yields one record per CDR3 protein. The sample lists 1.5 million to 2 million distinct CDR3 sequences; around 48% were seen once. Sequenced: blood. The TCR was taken from a woman aged 40 to 50 in good health.

The CDR3 is CASSLTSGVYNEQFF. CDR3 DNA sequence: TGTGCCAGCAGCTTAACTAGCGGGGTTTACAATGAGCAGTTCTTC. The chain uses TRBV7-2 and TRBJ2-1, with 10 bases identical to TRBD2. Trimming cost V 2 bases and J 4 bases; bases outside gene matches: 2. CDR3 length equals 15 residues. Germline CDR1 is SGHTA and CDR2 is FQGNSA.